This T cell receptor beta chain is drawn from a study of blood T cell repertoires in COVID-19. The table came from immunoSEQ multiplex PCR; TCRdb's copy has only in-frame clones and leaves some out. Of some 300,000 clones in the sample, around four fifths were seen once. The CDR3 runs to 15 residues. The V gene's germline CDR1 is SGHTA and CDR2 FQGTGA. With 0 bases clipped from V and 6 bases from J, the junction kept 5 bases outside the gene matches. The sequencing input was peripheral blood. The sequence was obtained from a woman between 45 and 60 years old with active or convalescent COVID-19. V gene TRBV7-3 combines with J gene TRBJ2-1; 7 nucleotides match TRBD2. The DNA for the CDR3 is TGTGCCAGCAGCTTAACTAGCGGGTCACTCAATGAGCAGTTCTTC. It is translated as CASSLTSGSLNEQFF.